These 21 T cell receptor beta chains share one sample of origin, sequenced in a study of circulating CD8 cells and anti-PD-1 response in melanoma (dated by TCRdb to about 2020). Four subsets defined by PD-1 and/or TIGIT were sorted from live CD3+CD8+TCRalphabeta+ cells on a BD FACSAria II cell sorter. Reads for this sample came from a NextSeq 500. The QIAseq Immune Repertoire RNA Library Kit, Human TCR Panel was used to prepare TCR libraries from about 14 ng of total RNA. TCRdb reran the public reads through fastp at Q25 and MiXCR, keeping productive beta chains. Every CDR3 protein is listed once, alongside the most common genes and DNA of its rows. The sample yields some 460 distinct CDR3 sequences; approximately 6.2% were counted once. About a fifth of the sample lies in the top ten. Material: CD8+ T cells from PBMCs, obtained at baseline or after one month of anti-PD-1 therapy (not recorded which). All receptors come from a human donor with melanoma.

By share, this clonotype ranks as large. CDR3 region: CASSSAPGGKNEQFF. The DNA for the CDR3 is TGTGCCAGCAGTTCCGCTCCAGGGGGCAAAAATGAGCAGTTCTTC. The chain has TRBV27 and TRBJ2-1; 8 bases map to TRBD1. This CDR3 contains 15 residues. The V gene's germline CDR1 is MNHEY and CDR2 SMNVEV (reference sequence). V lost 4 bases to trimming and J lost 7 bases; unmatched junction nucleotides: 9.

Sample share makes this clonotype large. V and J are TRBV27 and TRBJ2-7; TRBD2 aligns across 7 bases. Germline V gene data show CDR1 as MNHEY and CDR2 as SMNVEV (reference sequence). CDR3 length equals 15 residues. The J segment lost 4 bases and the V segment lost 8 bases, leaving 14 bases of the junction unmatched. CDR3 bases: TGTGCCAGCTGGGCGGGACCCTCGGGGGGATACGAGCAGTACTTC. Amino acid sequence: CASWAGPSGGYEQYF.

By share, this clonotype counts as large (0.1 to 1%). This chain connects TRBV19 to TRBJ1-1; D may be TRBD1 (5 bases). Germline V CDR1 and CDR2: LNHDA, SQIVND (reference sequence). This CDR3 has 11 residues. Trimming removed 4 bases from V and 11 bases from J, with 11 bases in between. CDR3 region: CASSTRWGAFF. The CDR3 nucleotides are TGTGCCAGTAGTACCAGGTGGGGCGCTTTCTTT.

Relative to its sample, this clonotype is large (0.1 to 1%). The chain recombines TRBV19 with TRBJ1-1; 7 nucleotides match TRBD1. The V and J ends lost 4 bases and 4 bases, in that order; junction bases with no gene match: 9. The germline gives CDR1 LNHDA, CDR2 SQIVND (reference sequence). The length of the CDR3 is 15 residues. The CDR3 loop is CASSTRQGGSTEAFF. The CDR3 bases are TGTGCCAGTAGTACCCGACAGGGAGGCAGCACTGAAGCTTTCTTT.

Only a few counts were recorded for this clonotype. The chain is built from TRBV19 and TRBJ2-5; D may be TRBD1 or TRBD2 (5 bases each). V lost 0 bases to trimming and J lost 0 bases, with 8 bases between them. This CDR3 region has 15 residues. CDR1 is LNHDA and CDR2 is SQIVND in the germline V gene (reference sequence). This CDR3 is CASSIEGRYQETQYF. As DNA, the CDR3 is TGTGCCAGTAGTATAGAGGGACGGTACCAAGAGACCCAGTACTTC.

This clonotype counts as large. The J gene is TRBJ2-2, the V gene TRBV29-1; D is uncertain. Trimming stripped 4 bases from V and 8 bases from J, with 14 bases between. The CDR3 extends over 13 amino acids. Per the germline V gene, CDR1 is SQVTM and CDR2 is ANQGSEA. The CDR3 is CSVGRNSPGELFF. Written as DNA, the CDR3 is TGCAGCGTTGGACGGAACTCCCCAGGGGAGCTGTTTTTT.

The chain has TRBV6-6 and TRBJ2-2; possibly TRBD1 for D (5 bases). In germline, CDR1 is MNHNY, CDR2 SVGAGI (reference sequence). V shed 6 bases and J shed 5 bases, with 13 bases lying between them. The CDR3 consists of 14 residues. CDR3 nucleotides: TGTGCCAGCAGACCCCGCCCAGGGACCGGGGAGCTGTTTTTT. It yields the protein CASRPRPGTGELFF.

In this sample, this clonotype is large (0.1 to 1%). The rearrangement links TRBV19 to TRBJ2-2; 10 nucleotides line up with TRBD1. From germline, CDR1 is LNHDA and CDR2 SQIVND (reference sequence). The length of the CDR3 is 14 residues. V lost 7 bases and J lost 3; bases outside the gene matches: 2. Here the CDR3 DNA reads TGTGCCAGTAAGGGGACAGGGGACACCGGGGAGCTGTTTTTT. It encodes CASKGTGDTGELFF.

This clonotype rates as large. The chain combines TRBV20-1 with TRBJ1-5, with TRBD1 as a possible D gene (5 bases). V gave up 4 bases and J gave up 2 bases, with 21 bases separating them. This CDR3 has 17 amino acids. CDR1 DFQATT and CDR2 SNEGSKA come from the germline V gene (reference sequence). The CDR3, as DNA: TGCAGTGCTACCGGACAAGGGATCCCCCGAGGCAATCAGCCCCAGCATTTT. This translates into CSATGQGIPRGNQPQHF.

This clonotype ranks as large. The chain recombines TRBV5-1 with TRBJ2-2; D gene uncertain. Trimming took off 1 base at V and 5 bases at J, with 9 bases between the two ends. This CDR3 has 14 amino acids. Per germline, CDR1 SGHRS and CDR2 YFSETQ. CDR3 DNA: TGCGCCAGCAGCTTGTACCCCGAAACCGGGGAGCTGTTTTTT. Amino acid sequence: CASSLYPETGELFF.

By share, this clonotype ranks as large. V gene TRBV14 combines with J gene TRBJ2-2; 8 bases map to TRBD1. CDR1 SGHDN and CDR2 FVKESK come from the germline V gene. Trimming removed 2 bases from V and 5 bases from J; junction bases left unmatched: 4. CDR3 size: 15 residues. This CDR3 is CASSQPQGETGELFF. The CDR3, as DNA: TGTGCCAGCAGCCAACCACAGGGGGAAACCGGGGAGCTGTTTTTT.

Turning to this clonotype: A read error may be the cause here, since a much bigger clone is one base away. This rearrangement joins TRBV5-5 to TRBJ2-4; D uncertain. Germline CDR1 is SGHKS and CDR2 is YYEKEE (reference sequence). Trimming cost V 6 bases and J 2 bases, with 12 bases left between them. The CDR3 contains 14 residues. The CDR3 sequence: CASTGEPSKNIQYF. Written as DNA, the CDR3 is TGTGCCAGCACTGGGGAACCCTCCAAAAACATTCAGTACTTC.

This clonotype is labeled hyperexpanded. The chain couples TRBV29-1 to TRBJ2-7, with 7 bases lining up with TRBD2. V gave up 6 bases and J gave up 0 bases; unmatched junction bases: 8. The CDR3 loop spans 14 amino acids. Germline V gene sequence: CDR1 SQVTM, CDR2 ANQGSEA. CDR3 amino acids: CSVISGESSYEQYF. The CDR3 region has the DNA TGCAGCGTCATAAGCGGGGAAAGCTCCTACGAGCAGTACTTC.

This clonotype counts as hyperexpanded. The genes are TRBV19 and TRBJ2-2; tentative D call: TRBD1 (6 bases). The CDR3 consists of 17 residues. Germline assignment: CDR1 LNHDA and CDR2 SQIVND (reference sequence). V lost 7 bases and J lost 7, with 25 bases in between. The CDR3 nucleotides are TGTGCCAGTACTCGGACAGACATATACGCGGAGGTCGGGGAGCTGTTTTTT. Translating it yields CASTRTDIYAEVGELFF.

This clonotype is judged large. The chain combines TRBV29-1 with TRBJ1-2, with TRBD1 matching over 9 bases. The CDR3 is 17 amino acids. V lost 7 bases, J lost 3 bases, and 18 bases stayed unmatched. Germline CDR1 reads SQVTM; CDR2 reads ANQGSEA. The CDR3 loop is CSADGTGSDFGDYGYTF. The CDR3 nucleotides read TGCAGCGCCGACGGGACAGGGAGCGATTTTGGGGACTATGGCTACACCTTC.

V usage is TRBV20-1 and J usage is TRBJ2-7, with 7 bases that match TRBD1. Germline loops: CDR1 DFQATT, CDR2 SNEGSKA (reference sequence). The CDR3 sequence is 15 residues long. V lost 0 bases and J lost 3; bases outside the gene matches: 8. This CDR3 reads CSARDPGTALYEQYF. DNA for the CDR3: TGCAGTGCTAGAGATCCCGGGACAGCTCTCTACGAGCAGTACTTC.

This clonotype counts as large. This chain connects TRBV30 to TRBJ2-4, with D tentatively TRBD1 (6 bases). Trimming took off 1 base at V and 7 bases at J, with 11 bases between the two ends. The germline gives CDR1 GTSNPN, CDR2 SVGIG (reference sequence). CDR3 length equals 13 residues. The CDR3 loop is CAWSGQAANIQYF. CDR3 nucleotide sequence: TGTGCCTGGAGTGGACAGGCGGCTAACATTCAGTACTTC.

Sample share makes this clonotype large. The chain carries TRBV28 and TRBJ2-6; no reliable D call. V was shortened by 6 bases and J by 2 bases, with 11 bases between the two germline ends. CDR1 and CDR2 from the germline V gene are MDHEN and SYDVKM. CDR3 size: 15 residues. The CDR3 reads CASSPMKTGANVLTF. The DNA of the CDR3 is TGTGCCAGCAGCCCGATGAAAACTGGGGCCAACGTCCTGACTTTC.

This clonotype is judged large. The V gene is TRBV25-1, the J gene TRBJ2-5; no firm D call. The CDR3 totals 10 residues. Germline V gives CDR1 MGHDK, CDR2 SYGVNS. Trimming shortened V by 8 bases and J by 2 bases, and 3 bases separated the two germline ends. DNA for the CDR3: TGTGCCAGCCGGCAAGAGACCCAGTACTTC. Its protein product is CASRQETQYF. Using reference TRBV25-1 and TRBJ2-5 for the parts outside the CDR3, the full variable domain is EADIYQTPRYLVIGTGKKITLECSQTMGHDKMYWYQQDPGMELHLIHYSYGVNSTEKGDLSSESTVSRIRTEHFPLTLESARPSHTSQYLCASRQETQYFGPGTRLLVL.

By share, this clonotype ranks as large. The gene calls are TRBV27 and TRBJ2-1; TRBD2 agrees at 7 bases. The CDR3 length is 12 residues. Germline V gives CDR1 MNHEY, CDR2 SMNVEV (reference sequence). V gave up 6 bases and J gave up 6 bases; unmatched junction bases: 2. This chain's CDR3 is CASSRGGNEQFF. In DNA form, the CDR3 reads TGTGCCAGCAGCCGCGGGGGCAATGAGCAGTTCTTC.

The rearrangement uses TRBV14 and TRBJ1-2; D unresolved. The CDR3 runs 13 residues. The germline CDR1 and CDR2 sequences are SGHDN and FVKESK. V lost 0 bases, J lost 5 bases, and 7 bases lay in between. The CDR3 DNA reads as TGTGCCAGCAGCCAAGATAGCGGTTATGGCTACACCTTC. Its protein is CASSQDSGYGYTF.